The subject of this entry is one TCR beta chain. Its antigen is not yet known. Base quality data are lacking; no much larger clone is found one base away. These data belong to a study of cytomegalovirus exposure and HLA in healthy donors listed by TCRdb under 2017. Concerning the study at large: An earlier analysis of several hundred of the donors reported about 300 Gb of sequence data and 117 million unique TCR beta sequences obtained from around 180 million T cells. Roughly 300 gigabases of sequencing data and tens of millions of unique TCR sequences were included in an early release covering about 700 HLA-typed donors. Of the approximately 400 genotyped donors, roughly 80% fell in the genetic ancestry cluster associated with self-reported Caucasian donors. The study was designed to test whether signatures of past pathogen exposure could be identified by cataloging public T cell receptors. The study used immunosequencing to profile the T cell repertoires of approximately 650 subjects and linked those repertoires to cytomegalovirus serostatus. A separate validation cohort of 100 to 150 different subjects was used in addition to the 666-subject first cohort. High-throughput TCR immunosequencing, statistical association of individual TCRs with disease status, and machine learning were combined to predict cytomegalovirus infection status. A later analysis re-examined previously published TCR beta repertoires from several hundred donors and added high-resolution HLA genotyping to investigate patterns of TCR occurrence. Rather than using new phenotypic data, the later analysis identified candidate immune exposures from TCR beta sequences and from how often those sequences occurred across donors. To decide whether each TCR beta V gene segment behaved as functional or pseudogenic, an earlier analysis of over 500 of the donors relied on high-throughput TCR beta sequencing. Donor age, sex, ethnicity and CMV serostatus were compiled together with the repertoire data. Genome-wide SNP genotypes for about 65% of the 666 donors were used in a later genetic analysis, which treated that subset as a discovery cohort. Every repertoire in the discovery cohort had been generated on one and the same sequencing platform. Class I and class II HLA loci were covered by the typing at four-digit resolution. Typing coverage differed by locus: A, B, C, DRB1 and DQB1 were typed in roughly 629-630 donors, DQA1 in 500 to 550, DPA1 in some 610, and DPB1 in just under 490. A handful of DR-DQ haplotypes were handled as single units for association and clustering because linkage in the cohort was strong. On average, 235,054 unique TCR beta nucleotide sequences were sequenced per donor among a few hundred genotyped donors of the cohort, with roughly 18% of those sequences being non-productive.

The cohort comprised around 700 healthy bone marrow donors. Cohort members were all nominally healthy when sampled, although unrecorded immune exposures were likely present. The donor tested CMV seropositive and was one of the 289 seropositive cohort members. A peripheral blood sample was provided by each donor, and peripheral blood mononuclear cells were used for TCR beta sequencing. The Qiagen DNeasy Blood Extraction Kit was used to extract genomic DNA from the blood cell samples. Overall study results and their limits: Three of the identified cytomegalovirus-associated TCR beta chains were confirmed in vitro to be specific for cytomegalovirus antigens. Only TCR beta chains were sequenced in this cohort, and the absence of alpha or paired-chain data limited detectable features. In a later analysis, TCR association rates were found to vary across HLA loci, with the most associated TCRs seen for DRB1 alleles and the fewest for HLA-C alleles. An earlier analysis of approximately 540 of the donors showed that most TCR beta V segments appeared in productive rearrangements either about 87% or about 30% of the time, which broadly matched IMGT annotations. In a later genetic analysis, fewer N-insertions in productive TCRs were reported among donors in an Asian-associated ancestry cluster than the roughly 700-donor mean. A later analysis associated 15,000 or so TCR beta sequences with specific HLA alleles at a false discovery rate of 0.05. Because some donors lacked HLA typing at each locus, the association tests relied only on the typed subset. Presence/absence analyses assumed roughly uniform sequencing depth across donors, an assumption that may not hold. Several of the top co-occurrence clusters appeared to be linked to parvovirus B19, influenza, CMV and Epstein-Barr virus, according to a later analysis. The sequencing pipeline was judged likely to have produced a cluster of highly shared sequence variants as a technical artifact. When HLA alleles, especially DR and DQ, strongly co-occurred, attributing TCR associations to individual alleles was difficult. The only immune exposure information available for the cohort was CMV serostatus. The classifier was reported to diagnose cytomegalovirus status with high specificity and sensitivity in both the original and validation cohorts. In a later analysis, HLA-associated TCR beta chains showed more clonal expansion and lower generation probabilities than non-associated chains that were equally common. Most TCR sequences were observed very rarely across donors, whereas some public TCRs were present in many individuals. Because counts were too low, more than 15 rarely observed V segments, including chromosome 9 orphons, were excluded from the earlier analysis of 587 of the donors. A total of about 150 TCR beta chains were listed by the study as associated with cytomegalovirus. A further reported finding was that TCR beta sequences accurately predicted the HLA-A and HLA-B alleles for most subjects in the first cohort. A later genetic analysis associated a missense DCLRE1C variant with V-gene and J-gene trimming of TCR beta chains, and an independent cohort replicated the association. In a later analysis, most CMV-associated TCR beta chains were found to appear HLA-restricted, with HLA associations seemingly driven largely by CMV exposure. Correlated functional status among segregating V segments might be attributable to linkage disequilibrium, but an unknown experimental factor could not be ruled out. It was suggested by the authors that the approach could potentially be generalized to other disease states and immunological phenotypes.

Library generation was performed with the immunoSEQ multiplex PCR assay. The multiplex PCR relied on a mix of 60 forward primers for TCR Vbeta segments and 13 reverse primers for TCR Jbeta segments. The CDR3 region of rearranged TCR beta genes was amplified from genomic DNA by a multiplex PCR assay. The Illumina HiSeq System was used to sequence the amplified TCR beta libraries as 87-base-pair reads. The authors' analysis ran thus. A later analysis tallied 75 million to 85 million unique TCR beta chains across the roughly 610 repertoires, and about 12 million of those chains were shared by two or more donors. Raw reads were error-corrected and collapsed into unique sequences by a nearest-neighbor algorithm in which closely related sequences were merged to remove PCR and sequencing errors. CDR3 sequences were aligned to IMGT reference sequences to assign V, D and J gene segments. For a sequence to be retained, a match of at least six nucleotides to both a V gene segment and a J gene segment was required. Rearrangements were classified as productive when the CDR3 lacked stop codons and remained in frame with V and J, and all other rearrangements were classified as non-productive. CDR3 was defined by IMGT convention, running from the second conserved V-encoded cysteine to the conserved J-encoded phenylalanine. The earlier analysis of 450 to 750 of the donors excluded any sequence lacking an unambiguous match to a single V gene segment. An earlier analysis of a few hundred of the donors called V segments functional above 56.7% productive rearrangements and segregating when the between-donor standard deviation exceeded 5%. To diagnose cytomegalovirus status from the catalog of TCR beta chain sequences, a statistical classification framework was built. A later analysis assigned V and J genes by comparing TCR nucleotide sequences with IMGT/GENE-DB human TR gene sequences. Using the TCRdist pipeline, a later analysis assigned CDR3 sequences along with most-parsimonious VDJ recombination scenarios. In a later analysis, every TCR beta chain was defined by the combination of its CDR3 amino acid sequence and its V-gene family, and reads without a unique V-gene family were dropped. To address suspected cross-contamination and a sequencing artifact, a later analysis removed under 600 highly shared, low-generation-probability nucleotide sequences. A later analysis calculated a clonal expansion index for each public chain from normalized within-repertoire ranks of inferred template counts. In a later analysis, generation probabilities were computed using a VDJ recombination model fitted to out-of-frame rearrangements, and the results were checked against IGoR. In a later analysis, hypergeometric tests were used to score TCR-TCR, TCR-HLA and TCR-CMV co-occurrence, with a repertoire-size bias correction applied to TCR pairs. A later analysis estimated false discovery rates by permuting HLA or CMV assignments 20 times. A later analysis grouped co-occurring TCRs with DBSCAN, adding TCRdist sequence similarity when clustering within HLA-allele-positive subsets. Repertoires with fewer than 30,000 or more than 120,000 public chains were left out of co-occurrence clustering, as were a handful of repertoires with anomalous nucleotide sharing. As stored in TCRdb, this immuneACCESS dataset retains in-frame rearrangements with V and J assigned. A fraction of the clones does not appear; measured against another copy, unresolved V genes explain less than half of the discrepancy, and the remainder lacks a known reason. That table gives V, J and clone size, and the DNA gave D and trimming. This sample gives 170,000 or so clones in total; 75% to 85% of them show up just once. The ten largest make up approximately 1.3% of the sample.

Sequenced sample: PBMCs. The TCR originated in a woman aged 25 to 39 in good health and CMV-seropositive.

CDR3 loop: CASSSPDSYNEQFF. The DNA sequence reads TGTGCCAGCAGTTCCCCGGACAGCTACAATGAGCAGTTCTTC. The sequence links TRBV28 to TRBJ2-1; TRBD1 might be the D gene, on 6 matching bases. From the germline V gene, CDR1 is MDHEN and CDR2 is SYDVKM. V is shortened by 4 bases, J by 3 bases, and the region joining them spans 10 bases. The CDR3 measures 14 amino acids from cysteine to phenylalanine. CDR3 DNA only is kept here, 42 bases in frame from base 1.